One sample yielded the 17 T cell receptor beta chains listed below, sequenced in a study of blood T cell repertoires in COVID-19. Some clones are missing from TCRdb's copy, which holds only in-frame ones; the method was immunoSEQ multiplex PCR. The top ten clones hold approximately 4.4% of a sample with fewer than 90,000 clones, roughly 76% of them seen once. The specimen sequenced was peripheral blood. The origin of the receptors is a woman between 45 and 60 years old with acute or convalescent COVID-19.

J is TRBJ1-2 and V is TRBV4-3; D is uncertain. Between the trimmed V and J ends, which lost 0 bases and 4 bases, there was a span of 9 bases. This CDR3 region has 14 residues. The V gene's germline CDR1 is LGHNA and CDR2 YSLEER. CDR3 protein: CASSQEGRGYGYTF. CDR3 sequence (DNA): TGCGCCAGCAGCCAAGAGGGCCGGGGCTATGGCTACACCTTC.

Only one count was recorded for this clone. This rearrangement joins TRBV6-5 to TRBJ2-2; D perhaps matches TRBD2 (7 bases). V lost 6 bases and J lost 4, with 12 bases in between. The CDR3 extends over 14 amino acids. The germline V gene encodes CDR1 MNHEY and CDR2 SVGAGI. CDR3 loop: CASRWRGRTGELFF. The DNA for the CDR3 is TGTGCCAGCAGATGGCGGGGGCGCACCGGGGAGCTGTTTTTT.

The rearrangement joins TRBV28 to TRBJ1-5; maybe TRBD1 (6 bases). The CDR3 is 14 residues long. Germline lookup yields CDR1 MDHEN and CDR2 SYDVKM. V gave up 5 bases and J gave up 2 bases, with 10 bases separating them. This chain's CDR3 is CASSVQGGNQPQHF. The CDR3 DNA sequence: TGTGCCAGCAGTGTACAGGGTGGCAATCAGCCCCAGCATTTT. Full variable domain (outside the CDR3, taken from reference TRBV28 and TRBJ1-5): DVKVTQSSRYLVKRTGEKVFLECVQDMDHENMFWYRQDPGLGLRLIYFSYDVKMKEKGDIPEGYSVSREKKERFSLILESASTNQTSMYLCASSVQGGNQPQHFGDGTRLSIL.

Only one count was recorded for this clone. This chain uses TRBV3-1 (or the pseudogene TRBV3-2) with TRBJ1-3, with D uncertain. The germline V gene has CDR1 LGHDT and CDR2 YNNKEL (reference sequence). This CDR3 is 16 amino acids long. The V gene lost 1 base and the J gene lost 0 bases, with 10 bases spanning the gap. Here the CDR3 DNA reads TGTGCCAGCAGCCAAGCGACGGGTTCCTCTGGAAACACCATATATTTT. As protein: CASSQATGSSGNTIYF.

The J gene is TRBJ1-2, the V gene TRBV19; 7 nucleotides match TRBD1. This CDR3 is 13 amino acids long. Germline V lookup: CDR1 LNHDA, CDR2 SQIVND (reference sequence). The V gene end was trimmed by 7 bases and the J gene end by 8 bases; junction bases not matched to a gene: 10. The DNA for the CDR3 is TGTGCCAGTACTATCGACAGGGTGAGCGGCTACACCTTC. It is translated as CASTIDRVSGYTF.

The J gene is TRBJ2-1, the V gene TRBV30; a weak D match, TRBD1 (5 bases). The V gene lost 0 bases and the J gene lost 5 bases, with 29 bases spanning the gap. The germline V gene encodes CDR1 GTSNPN and CDR2 SVGIG (reference sequence). The CDR3 sequence is 20 residues long. The CDR3 loop reads CAWSVGWGSERLFSDNEQFF. CDR3 in DNA: TGTGCCTGGAGTGTAGGATGGGGCAGCGAAAGGCTTTTTTCGGACAATGAGCAGTTCTTC.

This clone occurred a few times. The chain has TRBV7-2 and TRBJ1-6; possibly TRBD1 for D (5 bases). V gave up 1 base and J gave up 10 bases, with 14 bases separating them. Per the germline V gene, CDR1 is SGHTA and CDR2 is FQGNSA. The CDR3 runs 15 residues. The CDR3 protein is CASSLEGSASSPLHF. CDR3 nucleotides: TGTGCCAGCAGCTTAGAGGGGTCGGCTTCGTCACCCCTCCACTTT.

In nucleotides, the CDR3 is TGTGCCAGCAGACCCTTAACACAGGGAAGCTCCTATAATTCACCCCTCCACTTT. This codes for CASRPLTQGSSYNSPLHF. The chain links TRBV28 to TRBJ1-6; D possibly corresponds to TRBD1 (6 bases). The CDR3 extends over 18 amino acids. With 6 bases removed from V and 0 bases from J, the gap between germline ends came to 18 bases. Looked up from germline, CDR1 is MDHEN and CDR2 is SYDVKM.

The V and J genes are TRBV27 and TRBJ1-2; D is perhaps TRBD1 (5 bases). The CDR3 is 14 amino acids. Germline V CDR1 and CDR2: MNHEY, SMNVEV (reference sequence). V shed 2 bases and J shed 8 bases, with 15 bases lying between them. The CDR3 loop is CASSLIDGGDGYTF. The CDR3, as DNA: TGTGCCAGCAGTTTAATAGACGGGGGGGACGGCTACACCTTC.

The chain has TRBV7-6 and TRBJ1-2; D gene unclear. Germline values: CDR1 SGHVS, CDR2 FNYEAQ. Between the trimmed V and J ends, which lost 2 bases and 1 base, there was a span of 5 bases. The length of the CDR3 is 13 residues. Written as DNA, the CDR3 is TGTGCCAGCAGCTTAAGCGTTAACTATGGCTACACCTTC. As protein: CASSLSVNYGYTF.

This chain connects TRBV29-1 to TRBJ1-1; D is undetermined. With 6 bases removed from V and 2 bases from J, the gap between germline ends came to 4 bases. The CDR3 spans 10 residues. CDR1 SQVTM and CDR2 ANQGSEA come from the germline V gene. CDR3 sequence reads: CSVLNTEAFF. CDR3 coding DNA: TGCAGCGTCCTTAACACTGAAGCTTTCTTT.

The rearrangement links TRBV6-5 to TRBJ1-2; D gene uncertain. This CDR3 has 13 amino acids. The ends were cut back, 5 bases at V and 3 bases at J, with 10 bases in the middle. In germline, CDR1 is MNHEY, CDR2 SVGAGI. The CDR3 region has the DNA TGTGCCAGCAGTCCGCGGACTCACTATGGCTACACCTTC. This translates into CASSPRTHYGYTF.

The chain carries TRBV19 and TRBJ2-3, with 14 bases matching TRBD2. V lost 9 bases, J lost 1 base, and 9 bases stayed unmatched. Per germline, CDR1 LNHDA and CDR2 SQIVND (reference sequence). The CDR3 contains 17 residues. CDR3 bases: TGTGCCAGCAAACAGGGACTAGCGGGGGCGGGCACAGATACGCAGTATTTT. This encodes CASKQGLAGAGTDTQYF.

J is TRBJ1-2 and V is TRBV19; the D is unclear. V was shortened by 3 bases and J by 3 bases, with 11 bases between the two germline ends. The CDR3 is 14 amino acids. Germline V gene sequence: CDR1 LNHDA, CDR2 SQIVND (reference sequence). CDR3 DNA sequence: TGTGCCAGTAGTATTTTGGAGGCACACTATGGCTACACCTTC. It yields the protein CASSILEAHYGYTF. Full variable domain (rest looked up from reference TRBV19 and TRBJ1-2): DGGITQSPKYLFRKEGQNVTLSCEQNLNHDAMYWYRQDPGQGLRLIYYSQIVNDFQKGDIAEGYSVSREKKESFPLTVTSAQKNPTAFYLCASSILEAHYGYTFGSGTRLTVV.

The chain has TRBV5-4 and TRBJ2-5; the match to TRBD1 covers 9 bases. J was trimmed by 2 bases and V by 4 bases; bases with no gene match: 3. CDR1 and CDR2 (germline): SGHNT, YYREEE (reference sequence). The CDR3 consists of 14 residues. CDR3 nucleotides: TGTGCCAGCAGCGTGGACAGGGGACAAGAGACCCAGTACTTC. Translated, it gives CASSVDRGQETQYF.

This chain connects TRBV5-6 to TRBJ1-6; the match to TRBD1 covers 8 bases. With 0 bases clipped from V and 10 bases from J, the junction kept 3 bases outside the gene matches. The CDR3 has 14 residues. CDR1 SGHDT and CDR2 YYEEEE come from the germline V gene. The CDR3 nucleotides read TGTGCCAGCAGCTTGGGGACAGGGAACTCACCCCTCCACTTT. It translates to CASSLGTGNSPLHF.

The J gene is TRBJ1-4, the V gene TRBV9; maybe TRBD1 (5 bases). Germline lookup yields CDR1 SGDLS and CDR2 YYNGEE. CDR3 size: 16 residues. Deletions cut 0 bases from V and 2 bases from J, with 11 bases between. The CDR3 spells CASSVGGWGTNEKLFF. CDR3 nucleotide sequence: TGTGCCAGCAGCGTAGGCGGATGGGGCACTAATGAAAAACTGTTTTTT.